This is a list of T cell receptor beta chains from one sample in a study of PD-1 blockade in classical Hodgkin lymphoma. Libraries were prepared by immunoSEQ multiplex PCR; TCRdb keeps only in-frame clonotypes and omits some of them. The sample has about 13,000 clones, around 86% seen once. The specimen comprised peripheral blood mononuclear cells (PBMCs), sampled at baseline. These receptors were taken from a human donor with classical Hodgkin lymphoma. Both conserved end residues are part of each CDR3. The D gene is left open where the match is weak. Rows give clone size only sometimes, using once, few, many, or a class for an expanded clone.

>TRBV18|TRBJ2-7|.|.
TGTGCCAGCTCACCAGGGCAGGACCCACTCGAGCAGTACTTC
CASSPGQDPLEQYF
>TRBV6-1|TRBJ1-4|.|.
TGTGCCAGCAGTGAAGGTGCGGGAACTAATGAAAAACTGTTTTTT
CASSEGAGTNEKLFF
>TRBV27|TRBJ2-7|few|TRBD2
TGTGCCAGCAGTTTATGGCTAGCGGGAGGTTTGGAGCAGTACTTC
CASSLWLAGGLEQYF
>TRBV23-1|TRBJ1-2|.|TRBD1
TGCGCCACCAGAAGACAGGGGCCTCTCTATGGCTACACCTTC
CATRRQGPLYGYTF
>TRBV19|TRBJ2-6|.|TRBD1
TGTGCCAGTAGTCCACGGACAGGAACTGGGGCCAACGTCCTGACTTTC
CASSPRTGTGANVLTF
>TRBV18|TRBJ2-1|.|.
TGTGCCAGCTCACCCCGCGGGTATGAGCAGTTCTTC
CASSPRGYEQFF
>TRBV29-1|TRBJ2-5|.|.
TGCAGCGTGGCCTTTCAAGAGACCCAGTACTTC
CSVAFQETQYF
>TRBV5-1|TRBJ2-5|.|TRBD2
TGCGCCAGCCGGCGGCAGGGCCAAGCGGGAGGGCCTCGAGAGACCCAGTACTTC
CASRRQGQAGGPRETQYF
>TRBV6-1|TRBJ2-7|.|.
TGTGCCAGCAGTGAATCGGGCAGAATCTACGAGCAGTACTTC
CASSESGRIYEQYF
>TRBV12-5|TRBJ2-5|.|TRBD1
TGTGCTAGTGGGACAGGGGACCAAGAGACCCAGTACTTC
CASGTGDQETQYF
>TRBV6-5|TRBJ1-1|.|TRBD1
TGTGCCAGCAGTTGGCAACAGGGGCACACTGAAGCTTTCTTT
CASSWQQGHTEAFF
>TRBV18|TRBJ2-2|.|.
TGTGCCAGCTCACCACTTGGGGGAAACACCGGGGAGCTGTTTTTT
CASSPLGGNTGELFF
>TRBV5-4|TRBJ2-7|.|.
TGTGCCAGCAGCTTGGACTACAGGAGCTCCTACGAGCAGTACTTC
CASSLDYRSSYEQYF
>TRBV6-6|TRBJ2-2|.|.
TGTGCCAGCAGTTCACATACCGGGGAGCTGTTTTTT
CASSSHTGELFF
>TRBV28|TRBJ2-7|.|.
TGTGCCAGCGGTAGGGTCCCCTACGAGCAGTACTTC
CASGRVPYEQYF
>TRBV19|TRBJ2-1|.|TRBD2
TGTGCCAGTAGTATGGGTGGACTAGCGGTATTCTCAGACCCCAATGAGCAGTTCTTC
CASSMGGLAVFSDPNEQFF